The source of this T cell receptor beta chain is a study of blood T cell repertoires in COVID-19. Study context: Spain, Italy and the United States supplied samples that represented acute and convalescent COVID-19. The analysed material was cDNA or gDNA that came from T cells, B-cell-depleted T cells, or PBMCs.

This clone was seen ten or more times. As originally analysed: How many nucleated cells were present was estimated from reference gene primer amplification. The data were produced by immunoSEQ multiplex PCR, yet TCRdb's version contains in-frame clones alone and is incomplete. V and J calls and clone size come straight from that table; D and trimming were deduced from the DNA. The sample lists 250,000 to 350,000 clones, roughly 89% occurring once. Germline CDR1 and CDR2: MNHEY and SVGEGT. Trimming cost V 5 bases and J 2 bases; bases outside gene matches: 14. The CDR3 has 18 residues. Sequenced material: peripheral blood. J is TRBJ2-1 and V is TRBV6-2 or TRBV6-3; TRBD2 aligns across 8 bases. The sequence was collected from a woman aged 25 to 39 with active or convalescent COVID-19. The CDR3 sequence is CASSPQRGSGGPYNEQFF. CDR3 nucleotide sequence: TGTGCCAGCAGTCCCCAGCGGGGGAGCGGGGGCCCCTACAATGAGCAGTTCTTC.